The clone carrying this T cell receptor beta chain has a single count. The sample comes from a study of blood T cell repertoires in COVID-19. As for the study in general: The origin of the acute and convalescent COVID-19 samples was the United States, Italy and Spain. PBMCs, B-cell-depleted T cells, or T cells were the source of the cDNA or gDNA that made up the material.

Original processing notes: Reference gene primer amplification in the assay estimated nucleated cell counts. The method was immunoSEQ multiplex PCR; TCRdb's version includes in-frame clones alone and lacks a portion of them. Clone size and the V and J calls come from that table; the DNA yielded D and trimming. The table records tens of thousands of clones, around nine tenths of them present only once. CDR3 length: 17 amino acids. The ends lost 5 bases at V and 6 bases at J; junction bases unmatched: 13. Germline CDR1 SGHTA, CDR2 FQGTGA. The sequencing sample was made of peripheral blood. The chain joins TRBV7-3 to TRBJ2-1; 10 bases are a match to TRBD2. The source of this sequence is a man in his fifties with active COVID-19. DNA of the CDR3: TGTGCCAGCAGCCCAACCCGATTGAGCGGGAGGGCCAATGAGCAGTTCTTC. It yields the protein CASSPTRLSGRANEQFF.